Listed here are 4 T cell receptor beta chains from one sample, sequenced in a study of blood T cell repertoires in COVID-19. The assay was immunoSEQ multiplex PCR, and TCRdb's table has in-frame clones only and misses some. In the table there are about 150,000 clones, roughly 84% of which are singletons. The sample consisted of peripheral blood. Every receptor here comes from a woman between 55 and 75 years old with COVID-19, enrolled during active disease.

J is TRBJ1-4 and V is TRBV6-5; tentatively, D is TRBD1 (6 bases). The CDR3 spans 15 residues. CDR1 and CDR2 from the germline V gene are MNHEY and SVGAGI. Trimming took 2 bases from V and 7 from J, leaving 14 bases between them. DNA for the CDR3: TGTGCCAGCAGTTACGACTCGAGGACAGCTGAAAAACTGTTTTTT. It translates to CASSYDSRTAEKLFF.

The chain has TRBV9 and TRBJ2-2; TRBD1 matches 7 bases. There are 15 residues in the CDR3. Germline V gives CDR1 SGDLS, CDR2 YYNGEE. J lost 5 bases, V lost 0 bases, and 4 bases had no gene match. CDR3 region: CASSVARGRTGELFF. The CDR3 DNA is TGTGCCAGCAGCGTAGCAAGGGGGCGTACCGGGGAGCTGTTTTTT.

This chain joins TRBV5-1 and TRBJ2-1, with D possibly TRBD1 on 6 matching bases. CDR1 SGHRS and CDR2 YFSETQ come from the germline V gene. Trimming shortened V by 4 bases and J by 4 bases, and 15 bases separated the two germline ends. CDR3 size: 15 residues. This CDR3 reads CASSTTGTNYNEQFF. CDR3 coding DNA: TGCGCCAGCAGCACCACCGGGACAAATTACAATGAGCAGTTCTTC.

The chain joins TRBV9 to TRBJ2-3; TRBD1 aligns across 8 bases. Germline CDR1 is SGDLS and CDR2 is YYNGEE. V shed 4 bases and J 5 bases; nucleotides not matched to a gene: 15. The CDR3 is 17 amino acids. CDR3 in amino acids: CASSLPRPGTGVDTQYF. The CDR3 DNA follows: TGTGCCAGCAGCCTCCCCCGGCCGGGGACAGGTGTAGATACGCAGTATTTT.